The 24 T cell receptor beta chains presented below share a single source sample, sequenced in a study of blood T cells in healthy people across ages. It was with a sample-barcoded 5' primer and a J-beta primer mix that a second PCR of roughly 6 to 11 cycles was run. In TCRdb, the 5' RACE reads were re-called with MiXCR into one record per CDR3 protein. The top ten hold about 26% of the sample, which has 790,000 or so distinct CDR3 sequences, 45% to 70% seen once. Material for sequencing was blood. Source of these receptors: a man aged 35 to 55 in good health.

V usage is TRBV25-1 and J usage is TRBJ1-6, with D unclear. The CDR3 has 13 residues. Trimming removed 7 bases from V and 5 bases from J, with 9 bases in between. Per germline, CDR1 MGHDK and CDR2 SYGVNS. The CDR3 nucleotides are TGTGCCAGCATTGGTATGCATAATTCACCCCTCCACTTT. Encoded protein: CASIGMHNSPLHF.

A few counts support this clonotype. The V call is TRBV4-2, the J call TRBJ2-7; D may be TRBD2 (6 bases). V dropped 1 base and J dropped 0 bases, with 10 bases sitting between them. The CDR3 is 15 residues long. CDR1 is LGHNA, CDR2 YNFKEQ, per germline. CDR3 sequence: CASSQGLAPSYEQYF. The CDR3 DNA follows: TGTGCCAGCAGCCAAGGGCTAGCGCCCTCCTACGAGCAGTACTTC.

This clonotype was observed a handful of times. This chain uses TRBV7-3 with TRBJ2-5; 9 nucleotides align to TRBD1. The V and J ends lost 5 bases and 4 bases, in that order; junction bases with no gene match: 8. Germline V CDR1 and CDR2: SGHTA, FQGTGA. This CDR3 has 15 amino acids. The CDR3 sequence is CASSTQGAPLETQYF. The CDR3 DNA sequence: TGTGCCAGCAGCACACAGGGGGCGCCTTTAGAGACCCAGTACTTC.

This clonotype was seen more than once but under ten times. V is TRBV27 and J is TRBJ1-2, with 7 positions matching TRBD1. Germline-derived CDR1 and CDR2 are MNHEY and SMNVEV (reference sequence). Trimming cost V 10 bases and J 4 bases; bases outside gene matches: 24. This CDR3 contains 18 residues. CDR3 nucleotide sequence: TGTGCCATCCGGGTCGCGAGGACAGGAGGGCGTCAGATCTATGGCTACACCTTC. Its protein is CAIRVARTGGRQIYGYTF.

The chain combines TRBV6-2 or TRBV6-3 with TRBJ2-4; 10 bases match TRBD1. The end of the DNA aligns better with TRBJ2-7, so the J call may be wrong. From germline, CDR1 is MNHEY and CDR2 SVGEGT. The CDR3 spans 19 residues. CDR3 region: CASSYFPGTGVFQTYEQYF. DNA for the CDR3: TGTGCCAGCAGTTATTTTCCCGGGACAGGGGTGTTCCAGACATACGAGCAGTACTTC.

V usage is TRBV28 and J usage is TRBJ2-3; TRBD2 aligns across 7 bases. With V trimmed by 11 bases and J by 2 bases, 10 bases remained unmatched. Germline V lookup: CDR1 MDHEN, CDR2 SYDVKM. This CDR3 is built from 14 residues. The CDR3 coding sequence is TGTGCCGTTCCCGGGCTAGCGGCCACAGATACGCAGTATTTT. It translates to CAVPGLAATDTQYF.

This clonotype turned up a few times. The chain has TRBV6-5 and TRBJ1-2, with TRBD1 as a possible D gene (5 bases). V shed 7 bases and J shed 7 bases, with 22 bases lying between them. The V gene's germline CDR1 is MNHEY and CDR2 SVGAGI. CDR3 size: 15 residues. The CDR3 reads CASTPGWQGESGYTF. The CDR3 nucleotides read TGTGCCAGCACCCCAGGTTGGCAGGGCGAATCTGGCTACACCTTC.

The chain's CDR3 is CASSPTGIGTDTQYF. CDR3 coding DNA: TGTGCCAGCAGCCCGACGGGGATAGGCACAGATACGCAGTATTTT. This sequence joins TRBV7-3 and TRBJ2-3; D possibly corresponds to TRBD2 (5 bases). The CDR3 has 15 residues. V was pared by 5 bases and J by 1 base, with 13 bases between. CDR1 is SGHTA and CDR2 is FQGTGA in the germline V gene.

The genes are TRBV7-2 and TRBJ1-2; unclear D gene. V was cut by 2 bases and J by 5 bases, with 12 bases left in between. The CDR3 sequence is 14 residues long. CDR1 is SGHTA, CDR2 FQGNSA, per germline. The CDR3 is CASSLLPQIYGYTF. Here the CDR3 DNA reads TGTGCCAGCAGCTTATTGCCACAGATATATGGCTACACCTTC.

CDR3 nucleotides: TGCAGTGCTATCATCGGAGGCGGCAATCAGCCCCAGCATTTT. Its translation: CSAIIGGGNQPQHF. The V gene is TRBV20-1, the J gene TRBJ1-5; D not resolved. This CDR3 has 14 amino acids. The germline V gene encodes CDR1 DFQATT and CDR2 SNEGSKA (reference sequence). Trimming shortened V by 4 bases and J by 2 bases, and 12 bases separated the two germline ends.

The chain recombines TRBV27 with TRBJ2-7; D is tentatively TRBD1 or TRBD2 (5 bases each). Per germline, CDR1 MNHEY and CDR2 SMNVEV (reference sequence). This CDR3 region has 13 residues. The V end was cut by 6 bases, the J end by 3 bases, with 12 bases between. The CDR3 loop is CASRQDCSYEQYF. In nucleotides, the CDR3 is TGTGCCAGCAGACAGGACTGTAGCTACGAGCAGTACTTC.

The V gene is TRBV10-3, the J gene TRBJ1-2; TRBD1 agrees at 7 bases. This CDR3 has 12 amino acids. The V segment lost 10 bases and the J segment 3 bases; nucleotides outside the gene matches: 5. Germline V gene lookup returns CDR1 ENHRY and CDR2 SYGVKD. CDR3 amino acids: CATRQGDYGYTF. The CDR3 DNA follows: TGTGCCACTCGACAGGGAGACTATGGCTACACCTTC.

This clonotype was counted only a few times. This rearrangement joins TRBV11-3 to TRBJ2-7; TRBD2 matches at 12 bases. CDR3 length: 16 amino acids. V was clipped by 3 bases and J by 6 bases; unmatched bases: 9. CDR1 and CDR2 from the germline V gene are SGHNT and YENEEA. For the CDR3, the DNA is TGTGCCAGCAGCTTCGGACTAGCGGGAAGGAGGGGCGAGCAGTACTTC. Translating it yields CASSFGLAGRRGEQYF. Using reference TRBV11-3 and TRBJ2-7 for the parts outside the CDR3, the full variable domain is EAGVVQSPRYKIIEKKQPVAFWCNPISGHNTLYWYLQNLGQGPELLIRYENEEAVDDSQLPKDRFSAERLKGVDSTLKIQPAELGDSAVYLCASSFGLAGRRGEQYFGPGTRLTVT.

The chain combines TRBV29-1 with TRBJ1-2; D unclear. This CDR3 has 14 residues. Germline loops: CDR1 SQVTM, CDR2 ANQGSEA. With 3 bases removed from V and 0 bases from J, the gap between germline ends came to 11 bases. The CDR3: CSVDRANSNYGYTF. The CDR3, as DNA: TGCAGCGTTGACCGCGCCAACTCTAACTATGGCTACACCTTC. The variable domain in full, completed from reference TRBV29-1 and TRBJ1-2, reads SAVISQKPSRDICQRGTSLTIQCQVDSQVTMMFWYRQQPGQSLTLIATANQGSEATYESGFVIDKFPISRPNLTFSTLTVSNMSPEDSSIYLCSVDRANSNYGYTFGSGTRLTVV.

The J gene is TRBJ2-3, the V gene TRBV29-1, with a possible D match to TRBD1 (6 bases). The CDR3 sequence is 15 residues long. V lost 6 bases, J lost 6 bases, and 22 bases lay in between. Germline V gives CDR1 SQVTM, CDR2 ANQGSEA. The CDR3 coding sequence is TGCAGCGTCGATGAGGGGCTGGGGGCGGAGGATACGCAGTATTTT. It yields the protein CSVDEGLGAEDTQYF.

CDR3 in amino acids: CASTPYLNEKLFF. The CDR3 DNA sequence: TGTGCCAGCACGCCCTACCTTAATGAAAAACTGTTTTTT. The chain links TRBV12-3 or TRBV12-4 to TRBJ1-4; D is ambiguous. The CDR3 spans 13 residues. V dropped 7 bases and J dropped 4 bases, with 10 bases sitting between them.

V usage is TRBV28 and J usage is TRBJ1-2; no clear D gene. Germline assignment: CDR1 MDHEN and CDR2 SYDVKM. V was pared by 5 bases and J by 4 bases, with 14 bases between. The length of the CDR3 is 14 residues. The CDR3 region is CASSPRRVGYGYTF. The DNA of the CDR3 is TGTGCCAGCAGTCCTAGGCGCGTTGGCTATGGCTACACCTTC.

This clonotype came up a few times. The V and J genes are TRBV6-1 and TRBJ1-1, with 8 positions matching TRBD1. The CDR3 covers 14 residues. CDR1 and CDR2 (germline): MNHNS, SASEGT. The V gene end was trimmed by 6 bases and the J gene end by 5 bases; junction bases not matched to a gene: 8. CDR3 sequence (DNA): TGTGCCAGCAGATCAGGGGGCGCGGGGACTGAAGCTTTCTTT. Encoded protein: CASRSGGAGTEAFF.

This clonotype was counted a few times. The CDR3 spells CATSDPSGTGGYNEQFF. The CDR3, as DNA: TGTGCCACCAGTGATCCTTCCGGGACAGGGGGCTACAATGAGCAGTTCTTC. The rearrangement joins TRBV24-1 to TRBJ2-1; 11 bases are a match to TRBD1. V lost 3 bases, J lost 3 bases, and 6 bases stayed unmatched. The CDR3 contains 17 residues. Per germline, CDR1 KGHDR and CDR2 SFDVKD.

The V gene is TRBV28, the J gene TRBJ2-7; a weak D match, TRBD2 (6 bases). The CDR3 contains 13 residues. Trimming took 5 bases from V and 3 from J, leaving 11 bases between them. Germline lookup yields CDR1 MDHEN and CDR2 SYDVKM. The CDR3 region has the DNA TGTGCCAGCAGTGTATCGGGGGTCTACGAGCAGTACTTC. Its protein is CASSVSGVYEQYF.

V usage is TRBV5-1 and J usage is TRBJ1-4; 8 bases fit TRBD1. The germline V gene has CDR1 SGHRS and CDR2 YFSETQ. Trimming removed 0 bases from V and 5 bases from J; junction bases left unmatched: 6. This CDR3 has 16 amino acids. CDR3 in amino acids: CASSLEGTGQNEKLFF. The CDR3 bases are TGCGCCAGCAGCTTGGAAGGGACAGGACAAAATGAAAAACTGTTTTTT.

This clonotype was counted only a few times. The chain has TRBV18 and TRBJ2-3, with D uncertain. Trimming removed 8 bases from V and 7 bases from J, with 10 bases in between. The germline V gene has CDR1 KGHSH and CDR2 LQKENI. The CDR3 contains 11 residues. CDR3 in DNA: TGTGCCAGCCTGGGCGAGCATACGCAGTATTTT. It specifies CASLGEHTQYF.

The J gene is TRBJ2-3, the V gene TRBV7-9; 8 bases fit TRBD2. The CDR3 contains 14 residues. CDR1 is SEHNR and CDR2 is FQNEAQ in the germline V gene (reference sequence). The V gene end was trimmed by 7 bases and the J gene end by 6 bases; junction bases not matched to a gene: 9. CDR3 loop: CASNQLAEGDTQYF. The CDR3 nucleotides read TGTGCCAGCAACCAACTAGCGGAGGGGGATACGCAGTATTTT.

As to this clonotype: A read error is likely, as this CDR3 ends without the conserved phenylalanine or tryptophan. CDR3 in DNA: TGTGCCAGCAGTTCCATCACAGAGTCTGACTACACCTCC. Protein product: CASSSITESDYTS. This sequence joins TRBV27 and TRBJ1-2; no reliable D call. The germline V gene has CDR1 MNHEY and CDR2 SMNVEV (reference sequence). V lost 4 bases to trimming and J lost 10 bases, with 16 bases between them. The CDR3 length is 13 residues.